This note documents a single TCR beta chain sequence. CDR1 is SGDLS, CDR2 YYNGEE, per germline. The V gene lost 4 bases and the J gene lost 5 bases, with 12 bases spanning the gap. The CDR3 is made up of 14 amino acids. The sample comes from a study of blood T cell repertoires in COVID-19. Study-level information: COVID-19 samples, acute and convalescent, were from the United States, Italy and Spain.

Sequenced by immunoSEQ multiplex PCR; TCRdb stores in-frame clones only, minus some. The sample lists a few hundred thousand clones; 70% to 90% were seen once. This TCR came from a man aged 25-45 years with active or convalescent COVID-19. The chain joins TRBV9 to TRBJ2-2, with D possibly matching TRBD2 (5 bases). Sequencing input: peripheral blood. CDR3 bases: TGTGCCAGCAGCAGGCCCAGGAGGACCGGGGAGCTGTTTTTT. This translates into CASSRPRRTGELFF.